The rows below give T cell receptor beta chains drawn from one sample of a study of long-term antiretroviral therapy in people with HIV. TCRdb's table, derived via immunoSEQ multiplex PCR, lists solely in-frame clones and lacks some. In the table there are about 39,000 clones, more than 80% of which are singletons. The source was unsorted PBMCs, collected 3.1 years after starting antiretroviral therapy. Receptors were obtained from a woman aged 45-59 years with HIV. CDR3s include the opening cysteine and the closing phenylalanine or tryptophan. D genes are given only for firm matches. Size is stated for part of the rows, as once, few or many counts, or as a class when the clone is expanded.

V gene: TRBV30; J gene: TRBJ1-1; clone size: NA; D gene: NA; CDR3 DNA: TGTGCCTGGAGTAATAAAGGGGGGAGAGCTTTCTTT; CDR3 protein: CAWSNKGGRAFF
V gene: TRBV10-3; J gene: TRBJ1-1; clone size: few; D gene: NA; CDR3 DNA: TGTGCCATCAGTGAGTCGATGAACACTGAAGCTTTCTTT; CDR3 protein: CAISESMNTEAFF
V gene: TRBV7-9; J gene: TRBJ1-4; clone size: NA; D gene: NA; CDR3 DNA: TGTGCCAGCAGTCAACAGGGTCAGAATGAAAAACTGTTTTTT; CDR3 protein: CASSQQGQNEKLFF
V gene: TRBV27; J gene: TRBJ2-7; clone size: NA; D gene: TRBD2; CDR3 DNA: TGTGCCAGCAGTTTAGCGGGGGGCTACGAGCAGTACTTC; CDR3 protein: CASSLAGGYEQYF
V gene: TRBV10-3; J gene: TRBJ2-5; clone size: NA; D gene: TRBD1; CDR3 DNA: TGTGCCATCAGTGCTACAGGGGAGCAAGGAGAGACCCAGTACTTC; CDR3 protein: CAISATGEQGETQYF
V gene: TRBV29-1; J gene: TRBJ2-5; clone size: NA; D gene: TRBD2; CDR3 DNA: TGCAGCGCCCTACCACCTCCCTCAGCGGGAATGTACCAAGAGACCCAGTACTTC; CDR3 protein: CSALPPPSAGMYQETQYF
V gene: TRBV5-1; J gene: TRBJ1-4; clone size: NA; D gene: NA; CDR3 DNA: TGCGCCAGCAGCTTGGTTGGCAGTGCAACTAATGAAAAACTGTTTTTT; CDR3 protein: CASSLVGSATNEKLFF
V gene: TRBV2; J gene: TRBJ2-7; clone size: few; D gene: TRBD2; CDR3 DNA: TGTGCCAGCAGTGAGCAGCGGGGAAACTACGAGCAGTACTTC; CDR3 protein: CASSEQRGNYEQYF
V gene: TRBV11-2; J gene: TRBJ2-3; clone size: NA; D gene: TRBD2; CDR3 DNA: TGTGCCAGCAGCTCATTAGCGGGGCCACACACAGATACGCAGTATTTT; CDR3 protein: CASSSLAGPHTDTQYF
V gene: TRBV4-1; J gene: TRBJ2-2; clone size: NA; D gene: TRBD2; CDR3 DNA: TGCGCCAGCAGCCAAGACGCCAGCGGGGGGGCTCGGGGCACCGGGGAGCTGTTTTTT; CDR3 protein: CASSQDASGGARGTGELFF
V gene: TRBV2; J gene: TRBJ1-2; clone size: NA; D gene: NA; CDR3 DNA: TGTGCCAGCGGACAGACCAACTATGGCTACACCTTC; CDR3 protein: CASGQTNYGYTF
V gene: TRBV13; J gene: TRBJ2-2; clone size: NA; D gene: TRBD2; CDR3 DNA: TGTGCCAGCAGCCCAGGACTAGCGGGGGGGCCTCGTCGCACCGGGGAGCTGTTTTTT; CDR3 protein: CASSPGLAGGPRRTGELFF
V gene: TRBV6-5; J gene: TRBJ1-2; clone size: NA; D gene: NA; CDR3 DNA: TGTGCCAGCAGTTACCTTGAGGTCGGTCGTAGGTATGGCTACACCTTC; CDR3 protein: CASSYLEVGRRYGYTF
V gene: TRBV18; J gene: TRBJ1-1; clone size: NA; D gene: NA; CDR3 DNA: TGTGCCAGCTCACCGAACATGAACACTGAAGCTTTCTTT; CDR3 protein: CASSPNMNTEAFF
V gene: TRBV15; J gene: TRBJ2-1; clone size: NA; D gene: NA; CDR3 DNA: TGTGCCACCAGCAGAGATCGGGGATCCTCCTACAATGAGCAGTTCTTC; CDR3 protein: CATSRDRGSSYNEQFF
V gene: TRBV6-1; J gene: TRBJ2-3; clone size: NA; D gene: NA; CDR3 DNA: TGTGCCAGCAGTGAAGTGCCAGGGAGAGATACGCAGTATTTT; CDR3 protein: CASSEVPGRDTQYF
V gene: TRBV5-5; J gene: TRBJ1-6; clone size: few; D gene: NA; CDR3 DNA: TGTGCCAGCAGCTTGGTAGGGAGGACCTATAATTCACCCCTCCACTTT; CDR3 protein: CASSLVGRTYNSPLHF
V gene: TRBV5-8; J gene: TRBJ1-5; clone size: NA; D gene: NA; CDR3 DNA: TGTGCCAGCAGCTCGAATGTCGGGGGGCTTGGACAGCCCCAGCATTTT; CDR3 protein: CASSSNVGGLGQPQHF
V gene: TRBV7-9; J gene: TRBJ2-7; clone size: few; D gene: NA; CDR3 DNA: TGTGCCAGCAGCCTTCCCCAAGCCTACGAGCAGTACTTC; CDR3 protein: CASSLPQAYEQYF
V gene: TRBV19; J gene: TRBJ1-5; clone size: few; D gene: NA; CDR3 DNA: TGTGCCAGTAGTATATCAGGTTATCAGCCCCAGCATTTT; CDR3 protein: CASSISGYQPQHF
V gene: TRBV6-1; J gene: TRBJ1-4; clone size: NA; D gene: NA; CDR3 DNA: TGTGCCAGCACAGGGGCTAATAGGGGTGAAAAACTGTTTTTT; CDR3 protein: CASTGANRGEKLFF
V gene: TRBV6-4; J gene: TRBJ2-3; clone size: NA; D gene: NA; CDR3 DNA: TGTGCCAGCAGTGAAATCCAGAGTGGTACGCAGTATTTT; CDR3 protein: CASSEIQSGTQYF
V gene: TRBV11-2; J gene: TRBJ1-2; clone size: NA; D gene: NA; CDR3 DNA: TGTGCCAGCAGCCATCCGGGAAACGTTGGGAGAGGCTACACCTTC; CDR3 protein: CASSHPGNVGRGYTF
V gene: TRBV19; J gene: TRBJ2-7; clone size: NA; D gene: NA; CDR3 DNA: TGTGCCAGTAGTATCGGGCTAGTCGGGTTGGGCGGCGAGCAGTACTTC; CDR3 protein: CASSIGLVGLGGEQYF
V gene: TRBV18; J gene: TRBJ1-2; clone size: NA; D gene: NA; CDR3 DNA: TGTGCCAGCTCGGGACGGGGCACAGACATCTATGGCTACACCTTC; CDR3 protein: CASSGRGTDIYGYTF
V gene: TRBV5-1; J gene: TRBJ1-6; clone size: NA; D gene: TRBD1; CDR3 DNA: TGCGCCAGCAGCCAGGGACAGGATAATTCACCCCTCCACTTT; CDR3 protein: CASSQGQDNSPLHF
V gene: TRBV12-5; J gene: TRBJ2-3; clone size: NA; D gene: TRBD2; CDR3 DNA: TGTGCTAGTGGCCGAAGCGGGGTGAGGGATACGCAGTATTTT; CDR3 protein: CASGRSGVRDTQYF
V gene: TRBV6-5; J gene: TRBJ1-1; clone size: NA; D gene: NA; CDR3 DNA: TGTGCCAGCCGCGAGGACAGATTCTGGAACACTGAAGCTTTCTTT; CDR3 protein: CASREDRFWNTEAFF
V gene: TRBV11-2; J gene: TRBJ1-3; clone size: few; D gene: NA; CDR3 DNA: TGTGCCAGCAGCCCGCGACAGGTTTGGAACACCATATATTTT; CDR3 protein: CASSPRQVWNTIYF
V gene: TRBV27; J gene: TRBJ1-6; clone size: NA; D gene: NA; CDR3 DNA: TGTGCCAGCAGTTTAGTTCGGCAGGACTATAATTCACCCCTCCACTTT; CDR3 protein: CASSLVRQDYNSPLHF
V gene: TRBV20-1; J gene: TRBJ2-2; clone size: NA; D gene: NA; CDR3 DNA: TGCAGTGCCAAGAACACCGGGGAGCTGTTTTTT; CDR3 protein: CSAKNTGELFF
V gene: TRBV7-9; J gene: TRBJ2-2; clone size: NA; D gene: TRBD2; CDR3 DNA: TGTGCCAGCAGCTTACTAGGACTAGAGAACACCGGGGAGCTGTTTTTT; CDR3 protein: CASSLLGLENTGELFF
V gene: TRBV16; J gene: TRBJ1-2; clone size: few; D gene: TRBD1; CDR3 DNA: TGTGCCAGCAGCCGCTTACAGGGGGCTAACGGCTACACCTTC; CDR3 protein: CASSRLQGANGYTF
V gene: TRBV5-4; J gene: TRBJ2-1; clone size: NA; D gene: NA; CDR3 DNA: TGTGCCAGCAGCCCGAAAGGACGAGGAACGGCAGGGAGCATTAATGAGCAGTTCTTC; CDR3 protein: CASSPKGRGTAGSINEQFF
V gene: TRBV19; J gene: TRBJ2-6; clone size: NA; D gene: NA; CDR3 DNA: TGTGCCAGTAGTAAACAGGGGGGGGACTCTGGGGCCAACGTCCTGACTTTC; CDR3 protein: CASSKQGGDSGANVLTF
V gene: TRBV6-5; J gene: TRBJ2-5; clone size: NA; D gene: NA; CDR3 DNA: TGTGCCAGCAGACTACATGGATTCCAAGAGACCCAGTACTTC; CDR3 protein: CASRLHGFQETQYF
V gene: TRBV7-9; J gene: TRBJ1-2; clone size: NA; D gene: NA; CDR3 DNA: TGTGCCAGCAGCAAGCAAACAGGTGGCTATGGCTACACCTTC; CDR3 protein: CASSKQTGGYGYTF
V gene: TRBV7-3; J gene: TRBJ2-2; clone size: NA; D gene: TRBD1; CDR3 DNA: TGTGCCAGCAGCGTTCCGGGACAGGGATTAGAGAACACCGGGGAGCTGTTTTTT; CDR3 protein: CASSVPGQGLENTGELFF